These 21 T cell receptor beta chains were all obtained from the same sample, sequenced in a study of T-cell reconstitution after alpha-beta-depleted transplantation in children. It was with unique molecular identifiers that the TCRbeta library was prepared. Each CDR3 protein is one row after TCRdb ran MiXCR on the PCR reads. The data show nearly 350,000 distinct CDR3 sequences, with under 20% seen just once and about 41% held by the top ten. Source: PBMCs, mostly from graft donor cells, taken 360 days after TCRalphabeta/CD19-depleted stem cell transplant. The receptors stem from a male patient aged 2-15 years who had a stem cell transplant for acute lymphoblastic leukemia, so the T cells may come from the graft donor.

This clonotype was counted a few times. The chain couples TRBV5-1 to TRBJ2-2; TRBD1 or TRBD2 may be the D gene (5 bases each). Trimming shortened V by 0 bases and J by 0 bases, and 6 bases separated the two germline ends. Germline V gene data show CDR1 as SGHRS and CDR2 as YFSETQ. The CDR3 contains 15 residues. For the CDR3, the DNA is TGCGCCAGCAGCTTGGGGGACGCGAACACCGGGGAGCTGTTTTTT. As protein: CASSLGDANTGELFF.

The chain joins TRBV3-1 to TRBJ2-7, with a possible D match to TRBD2 (5 bases). V was trimmed by 0 bases and J by 3 bases, leaving 9 bases between them. The CDR3 spans 14 residues. Germline V lookup: CDR1 LGHDT, CDR2 YNNKEL (reference sequence). CDR3 region: CASSQDGGFYEQYF. The CDR3, as DNA: TGTGCCAGCAGCCAAGACGGAGGTTTCTACGAGCAGTACTTC.

The CDR3 region is CASSLDAGVPHEQYF. DNA of the CDR3: TGTGCCAGCAGCTTAGACGCGGGAGTTCCCCACGAGCAGTACTTC. The gene calls are TRBV11-2 and TRBJ2-7; 7 bases map to TRBD2. The ends lost 0 bases at V and 5 bases at J; junction bases unmatched: 7. Germline CDR1 reads SGHAT; CDR2 reads FQNNGV. CDR3 size: 15 residues.

This chain uses TRBV10-3 with TRBJ2-3; tentatively, D is TRBD1 or TRBD2 (5 bases each). This CDR3 spans 14 amino acids. V was pared by 6 bases and J by 1 base, with 11 bases between. Germline values: CDR1 ENHRY, CDR2 SYGVKD. CDR3 DNA: TGTGCCATCAGAGGGACCAGACGCACAGATACGCAGTATTTT. It specifies CAIRGTRRTDTQYF.

This clonotype was counted between two and nine times. The chain joins TRBV4-2 to TRBJ2-7; D is tentatively TRBD1 or TRBD2 (5 bases each). Trimming shortened V by 4 bases and J by 3 bases, and 13 bases separated the two germline ends. This CDR3 spans 14 amino acids. The germline V gene has CDR1 LGHNA and CDR2 YNFKEQ. This CDR3 is CASSPDRGVYEQYF. CDR3 DNA: TGTGCCAGCAGCCCGGACCGGGGCGTCTACGAGCAGTACTTC.

This clonotype was picked up a small number of times. The J gene is TRBJ2-3, the V gene TRBV4-2; 11 bases match TRBD2. Trimming cost V 2 bases and J 0 bases; bases outside gene matches: 7. Germline assignment: CDR1 LGHNA and CDR2 YNFKEQ. This CDR3 contains 18 residues. CDR3 sequence (DNA): TGTGCCAGCAGCCAAAAGGCGACTAGCGGGGTCAGCACAGATACGCAGTATTTT. Translating it yields CASSQKATSGVSTDTQYF.

This chain links TRBV28 with TRBJ2-3; 7 nucleotides align to TRBD2. V dropped 7 bases and J dropped 8; count of bases not matched to a gene: 3. This CDR3 is 11 amino acids long. Germline assignment: CDR1 MDHEN and CDR2 SYDVKM. CDR3 region: CASTTGGTQYF. The CDR3 DNA reads as TGTGCCAGCACTACGGGAGGTACGCAGTATTTT.

The table lists this clonotype with many counts. The CDR3 DNA sequence: TGTGCCAGCACTCGACAGGGGGGCCACGAGCAGTACTTC. It encodes CASTRQGGHEQYF. The chain couples TRBV27 to TRBJ2-7, with 9 bases that match TRBD1. CDR3 size: 13 residues. In germline, CDR1 is MNHEY, CDR2 SMNVEV (reference sequence). Unmatched junction bases numbered 6, after V lost 7 bases and J lost 5 bases.

To note about this clonotype: A much bigger clone sits one base away, suggesting this may be a read error. The conserved final phenylalanine or tryptophan is absent from the CDR3, which likely points to a read error. The chain uses TRBV7-6 and TRBJ1-1, with D hard to call. Trimming took 5 bases from V and 0 from J, leaving 13 bases between them. CDR1 and CDR2 (germline): SGHVS, FNYEAQ. The CDR3 spans 15 residues. The CDR3 nucleotides read TGTGCCAGCAGCCCTACGAACAGAATGAACACTGAAGCTTTCTAT. Translated: CASSPTNRMNTEAFY.

This sequence joins TRBV5-1 and TRBJ2-6, with 12 positions matching TRBD1. With V trimmed by 3 bases and J by 2 bases, 9 bases remained unmatched. CDR3 length: 19 residues. The germline V gene has CDR1 SGHRS and CDR2 YFSETQ. The CDR3 DNA reads TGCGCCAGCAGCTCCCTCTGGGACAGGGGGCTTACTGGGGCCAACGTCCTGACTTTC. This encodes CASSSLWDRGLTGANVLTF.

V gene TRBV10-3 combines with J gene TRBJ1-3, with a possible D match to TRBD1 (6 bases). V was clipped by 6 bases and J by 1 base, with 7 bases between them. Germline V gene lookup returns CDR1 ENHRY and CDR2 SYGVKD. The CDR3 totals 13 residues. In DNA, the CDR3 is TGTGCCATCAGACAGGGTTCTGGAAACACCATATATTTT. Encoded protein: CAIRQGSGNTIYF.

The rearrangement joins TRBV2 to TRBJ2-2; tentative D call: TRBD2 (6 bases). V was cut by 6 bases and J by 0 bases, with 14 bases left in between. Looked up from germline, CDR1 is SNHLY and CDR2 is FYNNEI. The CDR3 totals 16 residues. The CDR3 DNA reads TGTGCCAGCAGACCACTAGCAGAAGCGAACACCGGGGAGCTGTTTTTT. It yields the protein CASRPLAEANTGELFF.

This clonotype was counted a few times. An end of the junction differs from the germline gene, which may be a read error. This chain connects TRBV12-3 or TRBV12-4 to TRBJ2-1; D may be TRBD2 (5 bases). There are 16 residues in the CDR3. The CDR3 DNA sequence: TGTGCCAGCAGTTTCCTCCCGGCGGGCTCCCACAATGAGCAGTTCTTC. This sequence encodes CASSFLPAGSHNEQFF.

V usage is TRBV11-2 and J usage is TRBJ2-2, with 12 bases that match TRBD1. The CDR3 has 18 residues. CDR1 is SGHAT and CDR2 is FQNNGV in the germline V gene. The J segment lost 0 bases and the V segment lost 5 bases, leaving 7 bases of the junction unmatched. CDR3 residues: CASSPGTGGKSNTGELFF. CDR3 bases: TGTGCCAGCAGCCCAGGGACAGGGGGCAAGTCGAACACCGGGGAGCTGTTTTTT. Full variable domain (remainder filled in from reference TRBV11-2 and TRBJ2-2): EAGVAQSPRYKIIEKRQSVAFWCNPISGHATLYWYQQILGQGPKLLIQFQNNGVVDDSQLPKDRFSAERLKGVDSTLKIQPAKLEDSAVYLCASSPGTGGKSNTGELFFGEGSRLTVL.

The J gene is TRBJ2-7, the V gene TRBV4-3, with no clear D. The CDR3 totals 16 residues. CDR1 and CDR2 (germline): LGHNA, YSLEER. Deletions cut 0 bases from V and 4 bases from J, with 16 bases between. CDR3 protein: CASSQEIWSLGYEQYF. The CDR3 region has the DNA TGCGCCAGCAGCCAAGAAATTTGGAGCTTGGGTTACGAGCAGTACTTC.

A remark on this clonotype: A read error is likely, as this CDR3 ends without the conserved phenylalanine or tryptophan. This sequence joins TRBV5-1 and TRBJ1-2, with 9 bases matching TRBD1. J lost 7 bases, V lost 0 bases, and 7 bases had no gene match. Looked up from germline, CDR1 is SGHRS and CDR2 is YFSETQ. CDR3 length equals 15 residues. The CDR3 reads CASSLVGQGQSGYTL. In nucleotides, the CDR3 is TGCGCCAGCAGCTTGGTGGGACAGGGACAGTCTGGCTACACCTTA.

This clonotype was recorded many times. This chain joins TRBV28 and TRBJ2-1; D not resolved. Trimming removed 6 bases from V and 0 bases from J, with 12 bases in between. The CDR3 sequence is 15 residues long. The V gene's germline CDR1 is MDHEN and CDR2 SYDVKM. The CDR3 loop reads CASRRGVSSYNEQFF. The CDR3 DNA is TGTGCCAGCAGGCGTGGAGTCAGCTCCTACAATGAGCAGTTCTTC.

The CDR3 is CSGLHRGDYGYTF. The CDR3 nucleotides read TGCAGCGGCCTTCACAGGGGTGACTATGGCTACACCTTC. This chain uses TRBV29-1 with TRBJ1-2, with TRBD1 matching over 7 bases. The V gene's germline CDR1 is SQVTM and CDR2 ANQGSEA. The junction had 8 bases not matched to a gene; V was cut back by 7 bases and J by 3 bases. The CDR3 consists of 13 residues.

The chain couples TRBV6-1 to TRBJ2-7, with D maybe TRBD1 (6 bases). Trimming shortened V by 8 bases and J by 5 bases, and 28 bases separated the two germline ends. Germline assignment: CDR1 MNHNS and CDR2 SASEGT. The CDR3 is made up of 17 amino acids. The CDR3 spells CASRPPGQRWALDEQYF. The CDR3 DNA reads as TGTGCCAGCCGCCCCCCCGGACAGAGGTGGGCGCTTGACGAGCAGTACTTC.

This clonotype has more than one count but fewer than ten. The rearrangement links TRBV20-1 to TRBJ2-7; 7 bases fit TRBD1. This CDR3 has 15 amino acids. Per germline, CDR1 DFQATT and CDR2 SNEGSKA (reference sequence). V was clipped by 6 bases and J by 0 bases; unmatched bases: 11. CDR3 sequence: CSAIKGQVNSYEQYF. The DNA for the CDR3 is TGCAGTGCCATAAAAGGACAGGTCAACTCCTACGAGCAGTACTTC.

The rearrangement links TRBV30 to TRBJ2-7; no clear D gene. Between the trimmed V and J ends, which lost 0 bases and 0 bases, there was a span of 12 bases. Germline V gives CDR1 GTSNPN, CDR2 SVGIG (reference sequence). The CDR3 sequence is 15 residues long. This chain's CDR3 is CAWSVRLLSSYEQYF. In nucleotides, the CDR3 is TGTGCCTGGAGTGTTCGGCTCCTTAGCTCCTACGAGCAGTACTTC.